Sequencing of this TCR beta chain was carried out in a study of monozygotic twins with inflammatory bowel disease. Study-wide points: The study found lower TCRbeta diversity (inverse Simpson) in IBD patients than in healthy co-twins.

CDR1 and CDR2 from the germline V gene are MNHEY and SVGEGT. This CDR3 has 13 amino acids. For this clonotype: Its antigen is still unknown.

The TCR libraries each used total RNA (roughly 3,500 ng per library). TCRdb re-called the 5' RACE reads; one entry per CDR3 protein, DNA not given. The sample totals roughly 150,000 distinct CDR3 sequences; its top ten clones hold approximately 2.5%. The TCR sequence derives from a human donor with ulcerative colitis or Crohn's disease, or a healthy co-twin of an affected twin (not recorded which). The rearrangement joins TRBV6-2 or TRBV6-3 to TRBJ1-2; TCRdb outputs TRBD1, but without DNA this stays unchecked. The sequenced sample consisted of blood. CDR3 region: CASSSGAIYGYTF.